These 31 T cell receptor beta chains were all obtained from the same sample, sequenced in a study of Tregs in tolerant kidney transplant recipients. Sequencing used immunoSEQ multiplex PCR; TCRdb keeps in-frame clones, though not all of them. The data contain roughly 250,000 clones, about 80% of them seen just once; the ten biggest clones take up 0.55% to 0.65%. Material: CD4+ T cells from blood. These receptors came from a human donor in good health.

The chain couples TRBV5-6 to TRBJ2-2, with TRBD2 matching 11 bases. The junction had 5 bases not matched to a gene; V was cut back by 6 bases and J by 4 bases. From germline, CDR1 is SGHDT and CDR2 YYEEEE. The CDR3 runs 15 residues. In DNA form, the CDR3 reads TGTGCCAGCAACACCGGGACTAGCGGCACCGGGGAGCTGTTTTTT. It encodes CASNTGTSGTGELFF.

The chain recombines TRBV29-1 with TRBJ2-4; D unclear. This CDR3 region has 13 residues. V lost 5 bases and J 0 bases, leaving 8 bases between the germline ends. Germline V gene sequence: CDR1 SQVTM, CDR2 ANQGSEA. CDR3: CSVLEPAKNIQYF. CDR3 DNA sequence: TGCAGCGTTCTTGAACCAGCCAAAAACATTCAGTACTTC.

This chain connects TRBV5-4 to TRBJ1-4; a weak D match, TRBD1 (6 bases). Deletions cut 1 base from V and 3 bases from J, with 10 bases between. CDR3 length: 15 residues. Germline CDR1 is SGHNT and CDR2 is YYREEE (reference sequence). The CDR3 protein is CASSLKGGANEKLFF. CDR3 sequence (DNA): TGTGCCAGCAGCTTGAAGGGGGGAGCTAATGAAAAACTGTTTTTT.

This chain links TRBV5-1 with TRBJ2-7, with D maybe TRBD2 (6 bases). The CDR3 has 14 amino acids. Trimming stripped 0 bases from V and 5 bases from J, with 12 bases between. Looked up from germline, CDR1 is SGHRS and CDR2 is YFSETQ. DNA of the CDR3: TGCGCCAGCAGCTTGGTGGGGGGAATCAACGAGCAGTACTTC. This codes for CASSLVGGINEQYF.

V gene TRBV7-9 combines with J gene TRBJ2-1; TRBD2 matches 14 bases. The CDR3 extends over 16 amino acids. J gave up 8 bases and V 5 bases, and 8 bases lay outside the gene matches. Germline CDR1 reads SEHNR; CDR2 reads FQNEAQ (reference sequence). CDR3: CASSRGTSGRYDEQFF. CDR3 coding DNA: TGTGCCAGCAGCAGAGGGACTAGCGGGAGATACGATGAGCAGTTCTTC.

The V gene is TRBV6-1, the J gene TRBJ2-7; 7 nucleotides match TRBD1. The CDR3 contains 14 residues. Germline CDR1 and CDR2: MNHNS and SASEGT. V was clipped by 8 bases and J by 7 bases; unmatched bases: 14. CDR3 region: CASLRDSTSTEQYF. The DNA for the CDR3 is TGTGCCAGCCTCCGGGACAGTACTTCTACTGAGCAGTACTTC.

The V call is TRBV5-1, the J call TRBJ2-1; tentatively, D is TRBD1 (6 bases). Germline V gene data show CDR1 as SGHRS and CDR2 as YFSETQ. The V gene lost 3 bases and the J gene lost 7 bases, with 14 bases spanning the gap. The CDR3 spans 14 residues. This CDR3 reads CASSSQGTGNEQFF. CDR3 bases: TGCGCCAGCAGCTCTCAGGGGACGGGGAATGAGCAGTTCTTC.

The V and J genes are TRBV15 and TRBJ1-3; TRBD1 might be the D (5 bases). Germline V lookup: CDR1 LNHNV, CDR2 YYDKDF (reference sequence). The CDR3 is made up of 15 amino acids. The V and J ends lost 5 bases and 1 base respectively, with 12 bases between them. The CDR3 sequence: CATSLRGTSGNTIYF. CDR3 nucleotides: TGTGCCACCAGCCTACGAGGGACGTCTGGAAACACCATATATTTT.

The chain carries TRBV4-2 and TRBJ1-6; weak D call: TRBD1 (5 bases). The ends were cut back, 0 bases at V and 5 bases at J, with 8 bases in the middle. The CDR3 has 15 residues. Germline values: CDR1 LGHNA, CDR2 YNFKEQ. The CDR3 reads CASSQERQNNSPLHF. CDR3 sequence (DNA): TGTGCCAGCAGCCAAGAACGACAGAATAATTCACCCCTCCACTTT.

V gene TRBV15 combines with J gene TRBJ1-1; D might be TRBD1 (6 bases). Germline V gives CDR1 LNHNV, CDR2 YYDKDF (reference sequence). The CDR3 contains 15 residues. V was pared by 5 bases and J by 4 bases, with 17 bases between. The CDR3 DNA follows: TGTGCCACCAGCCTCTCGCGGGGGCGGGGCACTGAAGCTTTCTTT. This translates into CATSLSRGRGTEAFF.

The J gene is TRBJ1-5, the V gene TRBV2; D gene uncertain. Germline values: CDR1 SNHLY, CDR2 FYNNEI. Trimming left V 2 bases short and J 9 bases short, with 11 bases between. CDR3 length equals 13 residues. CDR3: CASSERTEGPQHF. CDR3 sequence (DNA): TGTGCCAGCAGTGAAAGGACGGAGGGGCCCCAGCATTTT.

This clone was seen more than once but under ten times. This sequence joins TRBV27 and TRBJ1-6, with a weak D call TRBD1 (6 bases). Germline V gene lookup returns CDR1 MNHEY and CDR2 SMNVEV (reference sequence). Between the trimmed V and J ends, which lost 4 bases and 0 bases, there was a span of 13 bases. The CDR3 loop spans 17 amino acids. The CDR3 reads CASSSLDRSSYNSPLHF. CDR3 bases: TGTGCCAGCAGTTCCTTAGACAGGAGCTCCTATAATTCACCCCTCCACTTT.

This chain connects TRBV9 to TRBJ2-1; D is ambiguous. Germline-derived CDR1 and CDR2 are SGDLS and YYNGEE. The CDR3 has 16 amino acids. V was cut by 0 bases and J by 0 bases, with 10 bases left in between. CDR3 nucleotide sequence: TGTGCCAGCAGCGTAGTGTCAGTGAGCTCCTACAATGAGCAGTTCTTC. Protein sequence: CASSVVSVSSYNEQFF.

The chain combines TRBV5-1 with TRBJ1-4; D unclear. Germline CDR1 is SGHRS and CDR2 is YFSETQ. CDR3 size: 14 residues. V dropped 3 bases and J dropped 3 bases, with 9 bases sitting between them. The CDR3 DNA sequence: TGCGCCAGCAGCTCCCCGTCCTCTAATGAAAAACTGTTTTTT. Translated: CASSSPSSNEKLFF.

The chain uses TRBV7-2 and TRBJ1-5, with D possibly matching TRBD1 (6 bases). Looked up from germline, CDR1 is SGHTA and CDR2 is FQGNSA. The CDR3 runs to 14 residues. V gave up 4 bases and J gave up 2 bases, with 9 bases separating them. The CDR3 DNA is TGTGCCAGCAGCTCGAAGGGGGGCAATCAGCCCCAGCATTTT. It encodes CASSSKGGNQPQHF.

The chain uses TRBV5-4 and TRBJ1-1; D gene unclear. V gave up 2 bases and J gave up 4 bases, with 12 bases separating them. The germline V gene encodes CDR1 SGHNT and CDR2 YYREEE (reference sequence). The CDR3 sequence is 14 residues long. For the CDR3, the DNA is TGTGCCAGCAGCTTCGAAGGGTTTGGCACTGAAGCTTTCTTT. It is translated as CASSFEGFGTEAFF.

The CDR3 loop is CASSRGYNEQFF. The CDR3, as DNA: TGTGCCAGTAGTAGGGGTTACAATGAGCAGTTCTTC. This chain connects TRBV19 to TRBJ2-1; D not resolved. Germline-derived CDR1 and CDR2 are LNHDA and SQIVND (reference sequence). Trimming pared 4 bases from V and 4 bases from J, leaving 5 bases between. The CDR3 spans 12 residues.

The V and J genes are TRBV14 and TRBJ1-2; 7 bases map to TRBD1. The ends lost 0 bases at V and 8 bases at J; junction bases unmatched: 6. The CDR3 is 14 residues long. CDR1 and CDR2 (germline): SGHDN, FVKESK. CDR3 loop: CASSQEGGARGYTF. The CDR3 region has the DNA TGTGCCAGCAGCCAAGAAGGGGGCGCGAGGGGCTACACCTTC.

In its sample, this clone was seen once. The chain couples TRBV7-8 to TRBJ2-5; 7 bases fit TRBD1. This CDR3 has 13 residues. Germline lookup yields CDR1 SGHVS and CDR2 FQNEAQ. V lost 0 bases to trimming and J lost 6 bases; unmatched junction nucleotides: 1. CDR3 amino acids: CASSLATGKTQYF. Here the CDR3 DNA reads TGTGCCAGCAGCTTAGCGACAGGGAAGACCCAGTACTTC.

CDR3 DNA sequence: TGTGCCAGCAGTGAATACCGGGACAGGTACTTGAACACTGAAGCTTTCTTT. It translates to CASSEYRDRYLNTEAFF. The chain has TRBV6-1 and TRBJ1-1, with 8 bases aligning to TRBD1. Germline V gene data show CDR1 as MNHNS and CDR2 as SASEGT. J gave up 0 bases and V 2 bases, and 8 bases lay outside the gene matches. The CDR3 totals 17 residues.

This sequence joins TRBV6-5 and TRBJ2-7, with 7 bases that match TRBD2. The V segment lost 8 bases and the J segment 7 bases; nucleotides outside the gene matches: 14. This CDR3 spans 14 amino acids. Germline V CDR1 and CDR2: MNHEY, SVGAGI. The CDR3: CASSGGLAKREQYF. The CDR3 region has the DNA TGTGCCAGCTCGGGGGGTCTAGCTAAGAGGGAGCAGTACTTC.

This clone was seen once. Other DNA sequences of this sample code for an identical CDR3. The chain uses TRBV6-1 and TRBJ1-1; D unresolved. The CDR3 consists of 15 residues. The germline V gene encodes CDR1 MNHNS and CDR2 SASEGT. Trimming shortened V by 5 bases and J by 2 bases, and 15 bases separated the two germline ends. CDR3 in amino acids: CASSLFEGVNTEAFF. In DNA form, the CDR3 reads TGTGCCAGCAGTCTTTTTGAGGGAGTTAACACTGAAGCTTTCTTT.

The genes are TRBV5-4 and TRBJ2-5, with 7 bases identical to TRBD2. Germline values: CDR1 SGHNT, CDR2 YYREEE (reference sequence). V shed 4 bases and J 4 bases; nucleotides not matched to a gene: 10. This CDR3 region has 15 residues. The CDR3 protein is CASSGRGGMRETQYF. The DNA of the CDR3 is TGTGCCAGCAGCGGGAGGGGAGGAATGAGAGAGACCCAGTACTTC. Together with reference TRBV5-4 and TRBJ2-5, the CDR3 gives the full variable domain: ETGVTQSPTHLIKTRGQQVTLRCSSQSGHNTVSWYQQALGQGPQFIFQYYREEENGRGNFPPRFSGLQFPNYSSELNVNALELDDSALYLCASSGRGGMRETQYFGPGTRLLVL.

This chain connects TRBV2 to TRBJ2-5; TRBD2 matches 12 bases. Germline CDR1 reads SNHLY; CDR2 reads FYNNEI. The junction had 7 bases not matched to a gene; V was cut back by 6 bases and J by 5 bases. This CDR3 contains 15 residues. Here the CDR3 reads CASRRTSGKEETQYF. In DNA form, the CDR3 reads TGTGCCAGCAGAAGGACTAGCGGGAAGGAGGAGACCCAGTACTTC.

The DNA for the CDR3 is TGCAGCGTTGAACCTAGGACTAGCGGGGGTGTCCAAGAGACCCAGTACTTC. This sequence encodes CSVEPRTSGGVQETQYF. V and J are TRBV29-1 and TRBJ2-5; 13 bases agree with TRBD2. Germline assignment: CDR1 SQVTM and CDR2 ANQGSEA. V lost 2 bases and J lost 1; bases outside the gene matches: 7. This CDR3 is 17 amino acids long.

The chain carries TRBV12-5 and TRBJ2-1; 9 bases map to TRBD1. CDR1 is LGHNT and CDR2 is FRNRAP in the germline V gene. CDR3 length equals 15 residues. The ends lost 0 bases at V and 10 bases at J; junction bases unmatched: 7. The CDR3: CASGLVIQGAGEQFF. The CDR3 DNA sequence: TGTGCTAGTGGTTTGGTAATACAGGGGGCAGGGGAGCAGTTCTTC.

The V call is TRBV6-5, the J call TRBJ1-1, with 9 bases that match TRBD1. Germline V gives CDR1 MNHEY, CDR2 SVGAGI. The CDR3 has 14 residues. V was pared by 7 bases and J by 1 base, with 4 bases of the junction left unmatched. CDR3: CASKQTGGNTEAFF. For the CDR3, the DNA is TGTGCCAGCAAACAGACAGGGGGGAACACTGAAGCTTTCTTT.

This chain connects TRBV6-4 to TRBJ1-5; D is ambiguous. V shed 8 bases and J shed 0 bases, with 5 bases lying between them. The germline V gene encodes CDR1 MRHNA and CDR2 SNTAGT. CDR3 length: 12 amino acids. Here the CDR3 reads CASPFSNQPQHF. CDR3 coding DNA: TGTGCCAGCCCTTTTAGCAATCAGCCCCAGCATTTT.

The genes are TRBV20-1 and TRBJ2-7; 10 positions match TRBD2. V dropped 3 bases and J dropped 10; count of bases not matched to a gene: 3. Germline V gene lookup returns CDR1 DFQATT and CDR2 SNEGSKA (reference sequence). This CDR3 comprises 11 residues. The CDR3 DNA is TGCAGTGCTAGGATACTAGCGGGACAGTACTTC. Protein: CSARILAGQYF.

This CDR3 is CASSQAGGSSYEQYF. DNA for the CDR3: TGTGCCAGCAGCCAGGCTGGCGGGAGCTCCTACGAGCAGTACTTC. This sequence joins TRBV7-9 and TRBJ2-7; TRBD2 aligns across 7 bases. V trimming: 5 bases; J trimming: 0 bases; junction bases outside the gene matches: 7. Germline V CDR1 and CDR2: SEHNR, FQNEAQ (reference sequence). The CDR3 loop spans 15 amino acids.

This clone was seen just once. The genes are TRBV5-1 and TRBJ2-1; the D gene is possibly TRBD1 (6 bases). Germline CDR1 is SGHRS and CDR2 is YFSETQ. Trimming took 0 bases from V and 4 from J, leaving 14 bases between them. CDR3 length: 16 amino acids. CDR3 nucleotide sequence: TGCGCCAGCAGCTTGGCACGGACAGCAGGTTACAATGAGCAGTTCTTC. It is translated as CASSLARTAGYNEQFF.